The 20 T cell receptor beta chains listed next were all sequenced from one sample in a study of CD8 T cells in ankylosing spondylitis. One entry per CDR3 protein results from TCRdb running MiXCR on the 5' RACE reads. The table records about 340,000 distinct CDR3 sequences, about 15% of them present only once. Input material: blood, either unsorted or a sorted T cell fraction (not recorded which). The receptors shown here come from a male donor with ankylosing spondylitis or in good health (not recorded which).

As concerns this clonotype: Germline is not matched at one junction end, which may reflect a read error. The genes are TRBV3-1 and TRBJ2-3; 16 bases are a match to TRBD2. This CDR3 has 16 amino acids. Germline V gene sequence: CDR1 LGHDT, CDR2 YNNKEL (reference sequence). The CDR3 DNA reads TGTGCCTGCAGCCACCCGGGACTAGCGGGAGGGCTAGCGCAGTATTTT. It is translated as CACSHPGLAGGLAQYF.

The table lists this clonotype with a few counts. The chain couples TRBV21-1 to TRBJ1-1. TRBV21-1 is flagged as a pseudogene. This CDR3 spans 14 amino acids. CDR3 coding DNA: TGTGCCAGCAGCCCCTCCCGGGTGAACACTGAAGCTTTCTTT. Translation gives CASSPSRVNTEAFF.

The chain is built from TRBV4-1 and TRBJ2-3; D ambiguous. The CDR3 runs 14 residues. Germline V gene sequence: CDR1 MGHRA, CDR2 YSYEKL. The ends were cut back, 2 bases at V and 4 bases at J, with 10 bases in the middle. The CDR3 sequence: CASSQLGSADTQYF. CDR3 DNA sequence: TGCGCCAGCAGCCAATTAGGATCAGCAGATACGCAGTATTTT.

Here the CDR3 DNA reads TGCGCCAGCAGCTTGTCGTGGAACACTGAAGCTTTCTTT. Its protein is CASSLSWNTEAFF. This rearrangement joins TRBV5-1 to TRBJ1-1; no clear D gene. V shed 1 base and J shed 1 base, with 5 bases lying between them. The germline V gene encodes CDR1 SGHRS and CDR2 YFSETQ. The CDR3 has 13 residues.

The J gene is TRBJ2-3, the V gene TRBV7-2; D is undetermined. The V end lost 3 bases, the J end lost 1 base, and 8 bases lay between the germline ends. The V gene's germline CDR1 is SGHTA and CDR2 FQGNSA. The CDR3 extends over 14 amino acids. CDR3 sequence: CASSFGVRTDTQYF. The CDR3, as DNA: TGTGCCAGCAGCTTTGGGGTACGCACAGATACGCAGTATTTT.

This clonotype was seen only a few times. The V gene is TRBV3-1, the J gene TRBJ2-3; unclear D gene. Germline values: CDR1 LGHDT, CDR2 YNNKEL (reference sequence). This CDR3 is 13 amino acids long. V lost 4 bases, J lost 3 bases, and 8 bases lay in between. CDR3 loop: CASSRNPTDTQYF. The CDR3 nucleotides are TGTGCCAGCAGCCGAAACCCGACAGATACGCAGTATTTT.

Details on this clonotype: A single base separates this from a much larger clone, so it may be a read error. V gene TRBV12-3 or TRBV12-4 combines with J gene TRBJ2-3, with TRBD2 as a possible D gene (6 bases). The CDR3 runs to 15 residues. Written as DNA, the CDR3 is TGTGTCAGCAGTTTAGACGGGAGTGGCACAGATACGCAGTATTTT. Its translation: CVSSLDGSGTDTQYF.

The chain links TRBV20-1 to TRBJ2-2, with 11 bases fitting TRBD2. With V trimmed by 2 bases and J by 8 bases, 7 bases remained unmatched. Germline V CDR1 and CDR2: DFQATT, SNEGSKA (reference sequence). This CDR3 is built from 15 residues. The CDR3 spells CSARPLTSGRGELFF. The CDR3, as DNA: TGCAGTGCTAGACCACTCACTAGCGGGAGAGGGGAGCTGTTTTTT.

The DNA for the CDR3 is TGTGCCAGTAGGGACAGGAACACCGGGGAGCTGTTTTTT. It is translated as CASRDRNTGELFF. The chain uses TRBV7-2 and TRBJ2-2; TRBD1 matches 7 bases. Per the germline V gene, CDR1 is SGHTA and CDR2 is FQGNSA. Losses at the gene ends were 9 bases for V and 1 base for J; bases not matched to a gene: 2. The CDR3 has 13 amino acids.

This chain joins TRBV5-1 and TRBJ1-1, with D uncertain. V was pared by 0 bases and J by 5 bases, with 11 bases between. Per the germline V gene, CDR1 is SGHRS and CDR2 is YFSETQ. CDR3 length: 14 amino acids. CDR3 in DNA: TGCGCCAGCAGCTTGGAATCAATGGGGACTGAAGCTTTCTTT. It translates to CASSLESMGTEAFF.

The genes are TRBV29-1 and TRBJ1-1; D ambiguous. The germline CDR1 and CDR2 sequences are SQVTM and ANQGSEA. The CDR3 loop spans 13 amino acids. Trimming pared 5 bases from V and 1 base from J, leaving 11 bases between. The CDR3 DNA sequence: TGCAGCGTTCGGATGTGGAGGAACACTGAAGCTTTCTTT. Translated: CSVRMWRNTEAFF.

This clonotype was detected ten times or more. J is TRBJ1-2 and V is TRBV29-1; no reliable D call. From germline, CDR1 is SQVTM and CDR2 ANQGSEA. This CDR3 is 15 amino acids long. V was pared by 0 bases and J by 5 bases, with 16 bases between. For the CDR3, the DNA is TGCAGCGTTGAAGAGGGCCTCTTCCTCCCTTATGGCTACACCTTC. This translates into CSVEEGLFLPYGYTF. Together with reference TRBV29-1 and TRBJ1-2, the CDR3 gives the full variable domain: SAVISQKPSRDICQRGTSLTIQCQVDSQVTMMFWYRQQPGQSLTLIATANQGSEATYESGFVIDKFPISRPNLTFSTLTVSNMSPEDSSIYLCSVEEGLFLPYGYTFGSGTRLTVV.

Ten or more counts support this clonotype. The chain recombines TRBV18 with TRBJ1-4; D unclear. CDR1 is KGHSH, CDR2 LQKENI, per germline. The CDR3 spans 16 residues. Trimming left V 3 bases short and J 6 bases short, with 17 bases between. The CDR3 nucleotides read TGTGCCAGCTCACCGACGAAAGTCACAGCATATGAAAAACTGTTTTTT. Translating gives CASSPTKVTAYEKLFF. Using reference TRBV18 and TRBJ1-4 for the parts outside the CDR3, the full variable domain is NAGVMQNPRHLVRRRGQEARLRCSPMKGHSHVYWYRQLPEEGLKFMVYLQKENIIDESGMPKERFSAEFPKEGPSILRIQQVVRGDSAAYFCASSPTKVTAYEKLFFGSGTQLSVL.

The chain uses TRBV5-1 and TRBJ1-6, with 11 nucleotides matching TRBD1. Unmatched junction bases numbered 5, after V lost 4 bases and J lost 5 bases. The CDR3 covers 16 residues. Germline CDR1 reads SGHRS; CDR2 reads YFSETQ. The chain's CDR3 is CASSQGQGGNNSPLHF. The CDR3 coding sequence is TGCGCCAGCAGCCAGGGACAGGGGGGAAATAATTCACCCCTCCACTTT.

This clonotype has just a few counts. The rearrangement joins TRBV5-6 to TRBJ2-3; 8 positions match TRBD2. V gave up 6 bases and J gave up 2 bases; unmatched junction bases: 11. CDR3 length: 16 amino acids. Germline CDR1 reads SGHDT; CDR2 reads YYEEEE. In DNA, the CDR3 is TGTGCCAGCACCTTCCCGGGGGGGCGGTACACAGATACGCAGTATTTT. Its protein is CASTFPGGRYTDTQYF.

This chain joins TRBV5-6 and TRBJ2-6, with D hard to call. Trimming removed 5 bases from V and 3 bases from J, with 6 bases in between. The CDR3 has 13 amino acids. CDR1 and CDR2 from the germline V gene are SGHDT and YYEEEE. CDR3 nucleotide sequence: TGTGCCAGCAGAGGGATTGGGGCCAACGTCCTGACTTTC. Amino acids: CASRGIGANVLTF. Using reference TRBV5-6 and TRBJ2-6 for the parts outside the CDR3, the full variable domain is DAGVTQSPTHLIKTRGQQVTLRCSPKSGHDTVSWYQQALGQGPQFIFQYYEEEERQRGNFPDRFSGHQFPNYSSELNVNALLLGDSALYLCASRGIGANVLTFGAGSRLTVL.

This clonotype was recorded at least ten times. The chain employs TRBV12-3 or TRBV12-4 and TRBJ1-2, with 9 nucleotides matching TRBD1. The CDR3 covers 13 residues. The J segment lost 4 bases and the V segment lost 5 bases, leaving 2 bases of the junction unmatched. The CDR3 DNA reads TGTGCCAGCAGTAAACAGGGGGCCTATGGCTACACCTTC. Its translation is CASSKQGAYGYTF.

This clonotype turned up a few times. The chain joins TRBV29-1 to TRBJ2-5; D is ambiguous. The CDR3 has 13 amino acids. V was trimmed by 5 bases and J by 4 bases, leaving 14 bases between them. In germline, CDR1 is SQVTM, CDR2 ANQGSEA. The CDR3 sequence: CSVSDGLGETQYF. In DNA form, the CDR3 reads TGCAGCGTTTCGGACGGGCTCGGAGAGACCCAGTACTTC.

The chain recombines TRBV7-2 with TRBJ2-7, with 7 bases fitting TRBD2. Germline V gene lookup returns CDR1 SGHTA and CDR2 FQGNSA. The CDR3 length is 19 residues. V trimming: 1 base; J trimming: 2 bases; junction bases outside the gene matches: 17. CDR3 sequence reads: CASSLGRGASGTYTYEQYF. The CDR3 region has the DNA TGTGCCAGCAGCTTAGGGCGAGGGGCTAGCGGCACTTACACCTACGAGCAGTACTTC.

The V and J genes are TRBV7-8 and TRBJ2-5, with 10 nucleotides matching TRBD1. Germline values: CDR1 SGHVS, CDR2 FQNEAQ. This CDR3 comprises 16 residues. The V gene end was trimmed by 3 bases and the J gene end by 1 base; junction bases not matched to a gene: 5. Here the CDR3 DNA reads TGTGCCAGCAGCTTTCGGACAGGGGGGGTCCAAGAGACCCAGTACTTC. Its translation: CASSFRTGGVQETQYF.